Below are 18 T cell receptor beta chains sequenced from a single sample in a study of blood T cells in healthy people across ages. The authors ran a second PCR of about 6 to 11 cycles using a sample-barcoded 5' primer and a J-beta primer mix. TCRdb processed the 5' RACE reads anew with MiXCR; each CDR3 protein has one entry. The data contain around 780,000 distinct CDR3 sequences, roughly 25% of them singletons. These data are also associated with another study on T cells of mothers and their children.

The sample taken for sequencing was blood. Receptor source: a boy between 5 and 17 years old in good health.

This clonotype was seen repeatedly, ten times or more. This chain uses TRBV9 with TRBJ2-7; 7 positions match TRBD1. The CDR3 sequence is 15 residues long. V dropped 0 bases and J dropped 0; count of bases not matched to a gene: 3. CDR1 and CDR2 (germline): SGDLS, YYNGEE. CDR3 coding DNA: TGTGCCAGCAGCGTAGCCGGACAGGACTCCTACGAGCAGTACTTC. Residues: CASSVAGQDSYEQYF. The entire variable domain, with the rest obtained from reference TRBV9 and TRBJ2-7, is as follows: DSGVTQTPKHLITATGQRVTLRCSPRSGDLSVYWYQQSLDQGLQFLIQYYNGEERAKGNILERFSAQQFPDLHSELNLSSLELGDSALYFCASSVAGQDSYEQYFGPGTRLTVT.

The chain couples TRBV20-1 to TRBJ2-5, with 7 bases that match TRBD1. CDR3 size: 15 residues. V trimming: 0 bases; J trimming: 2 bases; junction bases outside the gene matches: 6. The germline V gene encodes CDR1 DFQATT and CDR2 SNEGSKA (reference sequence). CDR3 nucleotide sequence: TGCAGTGCTAGAGATCGTGGCAGGGGGCAAGAGACCCAGTACTTC. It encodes CSARDRGRGQETQYF.

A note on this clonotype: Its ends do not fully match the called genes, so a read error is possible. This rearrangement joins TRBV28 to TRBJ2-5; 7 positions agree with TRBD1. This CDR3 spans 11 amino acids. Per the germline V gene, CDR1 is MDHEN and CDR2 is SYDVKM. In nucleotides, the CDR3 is TGTGCCAGCAGCCGTTGGGACAGCAGCTTCTTC. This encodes CASSRWDSSFF.

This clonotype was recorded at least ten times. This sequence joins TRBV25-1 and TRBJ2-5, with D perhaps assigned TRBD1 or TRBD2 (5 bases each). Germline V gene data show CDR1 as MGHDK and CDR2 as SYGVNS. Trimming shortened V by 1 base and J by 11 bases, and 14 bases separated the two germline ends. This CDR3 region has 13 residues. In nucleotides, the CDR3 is TGTGCCAGCAGTGAATCTGCAGGGTGGGAGCAGTACTTC. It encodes CASSESAGWEQYF.

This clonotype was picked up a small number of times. The CDR3 region is CSASGTGEVTGELFF. The DNA of the CDR3 is TGCAGTGCTAGTGGGACAGGGGAGGTAACCGGGGAGCTGTTTTTT. The chain employs TRBV20-1 and TRBJ2-2, with 10 nucleotides matching TRBD1. The J segment lost 5 bases and the V segment lost 3 bases, leaving 6 bases of the junction unmatched. This CDR3 is 15 amino acids long. Germline V lookup: CDR1 DFQATT, CDR2 SNEGSKA (reference sequence).

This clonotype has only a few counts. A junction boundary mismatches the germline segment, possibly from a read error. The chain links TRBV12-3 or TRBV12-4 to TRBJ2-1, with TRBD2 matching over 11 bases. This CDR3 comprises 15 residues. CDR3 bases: TGTGCCGGCAGCGTGGGACTAGCGGCCGGTAATGAGCAGTTCTTC. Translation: CAGSVGLAAGNEQFF.

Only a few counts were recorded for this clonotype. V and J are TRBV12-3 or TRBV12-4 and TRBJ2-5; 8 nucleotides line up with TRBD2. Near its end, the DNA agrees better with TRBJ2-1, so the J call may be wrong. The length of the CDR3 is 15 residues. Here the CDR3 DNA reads TGTGCCAGCGGCTCCCGGGGGGGGCGGGGGAATGAGCAGTTCTTC. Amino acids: CASGSRGGRGNEQFF.

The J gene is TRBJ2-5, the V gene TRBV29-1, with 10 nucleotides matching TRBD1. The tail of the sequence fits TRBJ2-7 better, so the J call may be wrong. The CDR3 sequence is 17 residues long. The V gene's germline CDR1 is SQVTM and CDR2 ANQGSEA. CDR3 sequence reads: CSVEEDGTGAYSYEQYF. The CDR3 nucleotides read TGCAGCGTTGAAGAAGATGGGACAGGGGCCTATTCCTACGAGCAGTACTTC.

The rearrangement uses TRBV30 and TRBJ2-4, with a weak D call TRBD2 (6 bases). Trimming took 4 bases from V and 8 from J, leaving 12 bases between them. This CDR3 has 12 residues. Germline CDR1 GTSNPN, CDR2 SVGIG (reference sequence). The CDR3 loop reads CAWNPGEDIQYF. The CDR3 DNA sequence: TGTGCCTGGAATCCGGGAGAGGACATTCAGTACTTC. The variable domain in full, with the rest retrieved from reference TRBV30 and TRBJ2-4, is SQTIHQWPATLVQPVGSPLSLECTVEGTSNPNLYWYRQAAGRGLQLLFYSVGIGQISSEVPQNLSASRPQDRQFILSSKKLLLSDSGFYLCAWNPGEDIQYFGAGTRLSVL.

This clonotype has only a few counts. Here the CDR3 reads CSAASGTGETQYF. CDR3 sequence (DNA): TGCAGTGCTGCATCCGGGACAGGGGAGACCCAGTACTTC. The chain joins TRBV20-1 to TRBJ2-5; TRBD1 matches 9 bases. V trimming: 5 bases; J trimming: 5 bases; junction bases outside the gene matches: 6. CDR3 length equals 13 residues. CDR1 and CDR2 from the germline V gene are DFQATT and SNEGSKA (reference sequence).

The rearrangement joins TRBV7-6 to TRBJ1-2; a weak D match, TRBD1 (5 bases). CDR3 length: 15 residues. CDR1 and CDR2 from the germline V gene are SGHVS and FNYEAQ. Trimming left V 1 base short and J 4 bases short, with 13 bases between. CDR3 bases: TGTGCCAGCAGCTTAGTTTCAGGGCTTGGCTATGGCTACACCTTC. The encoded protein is CASSLVSGLGYGYTF.

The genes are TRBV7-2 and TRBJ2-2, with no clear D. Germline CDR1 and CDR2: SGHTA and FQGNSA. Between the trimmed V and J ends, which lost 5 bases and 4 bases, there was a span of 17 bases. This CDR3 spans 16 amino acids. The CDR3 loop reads CASSPWISQVTGELFF. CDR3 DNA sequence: TGTGCCAGCAGCCCTTGGATTAGCCAGGTCACCGGGGAGCTGTTTTTT.

CDR3 in DNA: TGTGCCAGCAGCGCCCAGTTCTCTGGGGCCAACGTCCTGACTTTC. Its translation: CASSAQFSGANVLTF. The chain has TRBV7-2 and TRBJ2-6; D gene unclear. Germline assignment: CDR1 SGHTA and CDR2 FQGNSA. This CDR3 is 15 amino acids long. Deletions cut 5 bases from V and 0 bases from J, with 8 bases between.

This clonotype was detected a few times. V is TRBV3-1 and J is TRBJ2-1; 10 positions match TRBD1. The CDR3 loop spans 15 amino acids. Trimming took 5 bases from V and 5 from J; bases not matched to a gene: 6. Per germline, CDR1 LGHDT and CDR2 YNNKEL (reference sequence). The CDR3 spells CASSSSGQGHNEQFF. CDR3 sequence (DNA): TGTGCCAGCAGCTCTTCGGGACAGGGGCACAATGAGCAGTTCTTC.

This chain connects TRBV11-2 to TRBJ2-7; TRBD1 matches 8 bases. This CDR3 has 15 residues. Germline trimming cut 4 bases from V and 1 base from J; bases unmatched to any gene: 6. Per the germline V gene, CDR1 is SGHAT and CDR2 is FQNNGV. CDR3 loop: CASSSLTGASYEQYF. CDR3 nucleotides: TGTGCCAGCAGCTCACTGACAGGGGCATCCTACGAGCAGTACTTC.

DNA for the CDR3: TGCAGTGCTAGAGAGGGGTTGGGATACGAGCAGTACTTC. Protein: CSAREGLGYEQYF. The chain uses TRBV20-1 and TRBJ2-7; D unclear. CDR1 is DFQATT, CDR2 SNEGSKA, per germline (reference sequence). The CDR3 covers 13 residues. The V gene lost 0 bases and the J gene lost 4 bases, with 10 bases spanning the gap.

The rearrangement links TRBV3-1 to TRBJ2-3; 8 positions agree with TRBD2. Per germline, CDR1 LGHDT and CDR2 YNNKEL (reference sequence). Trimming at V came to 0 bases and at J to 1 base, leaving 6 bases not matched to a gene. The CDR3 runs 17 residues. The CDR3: CASSQDLRRGGTDTQYF. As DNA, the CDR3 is TGTGCCAGCAGCCAAGATCTGAGGCGGGGGGGCACAGATACGCAGTATTTT.

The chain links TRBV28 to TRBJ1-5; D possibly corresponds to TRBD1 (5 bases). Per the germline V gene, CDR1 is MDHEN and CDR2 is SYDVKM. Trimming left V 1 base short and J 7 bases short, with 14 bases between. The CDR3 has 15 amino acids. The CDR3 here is CASSLSGGEKQPQHF. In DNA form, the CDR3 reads TGTGCCAGCAGTTTATCAGGAGGGGAGAAACAGCCCCAGCATTTT.